This T cell receptor beta chain comes out of a study of blood T cell repertoires in COVID-19. J was trimmed by 9 bases and V by 3 bases; bases with no gene match: 5. CDR1 and CDR2 from the germline V gene are DFQATT and SNEGSKA (reference sequence). The CDR3 is made up of 11 amino acids. Clones were read by immunoSEQ multiplex PCR, and TCRdb kept only the in-frame ones, dropping some. The table includes around 150,000 clones, roughly 80% detected once. The chain uses TRBV20-1 and TRBJ2-7; 7 nucleotides line up with TRBD2. The sequencing sample was made of peripheral blood. This TCR derives from a woman aged 80 or over with acute or convalescent COVID-19. The CDR3 bases are TGCAGTGCTAGGAGCGGGGCTGGGCAGTACTTC. Its protein product is CSARSGAGQYF.